These T cell receptor beta chains were read from a single sample in a study of CD4 T cell repertoires in COVID-19. These receptors' antigens are unknown. TCRdb's copy holds only in-frame clones and misses some; the assay was immunoSEQ multiplex PCR. The sample has about 620 clones; under 20% are singletons. The sample was circulating follicular helper CD4+ T cells, cultured in vitro, taken after recovery from COVID-19. All receptors derive from a human donor who had COVID-19. CDR3s include the opening cysteine and the closing phenylalanine or tryptophan. The order of the fields is D gene, clone size, J gene, V gene, CDR3 DNA, CDR3 protein. A D gene is named only where the DNA matches it firmly. Not every row has a clone size; where given, it reads once, few, many or a size class.

D gene: NA
clone size: NA
J gene: TRBJ2-3
V gene: TRBV27
CDR3 DNA: TGTGCCAGCAGACTTCCTAGCACAGATACGCAGTATTTT
CDR3 protein: CASRLPSTDTQYF

D gene: NA
clone size: medium-sized
J gene: TRBJ1-6
V gene: TRBV28
CDR3 DNA: TGTGCCAGCTCCTCTGGAGTACAAAATTCACCCCTCCACTTT
CDR3 protein: CASSSGVQNSPLHF

D gene: NA
clone size: NA
J gene: TRBJ1-6
V gene: TRBV7-2
CDR3 DNA: TGTGCCAGCACCTTCGGGGGAGGGGTTGGTTCACCCCTCCACTTT
CDR3 protein: CASTFGGGVGSPLHF

D gene: NA
clone size: medium-sized
J gene: TRBJ1-2
V gene: TRBV7-8
CDR3 DNA: TGTGCCAGCAGCTTAACTGGAGGGTCAAACTATGGCTACACCTTC
CDR3 protein: CASSLTGGSNYGYTF

D gene: TRBD2
clone size: large
J gene: TRBJ2-7
V gene: TRBV5-4
CDR3 DNA: TGTGCCAGCAGCACCCCGGCGGGGGGCGGCTTTCAGGGGAACTACGAGCAGTACTTC
CDR3 protein: CASSTPAGGGFQGNYEQYF

D gene: TRBD2
clone size: NA
J gene: TRBJ2-1
V gene: TRBV9
CDR3 DNA: TGTGCCAGCAGCGCGACTAGCGGGGCCCCTCATGAGCAGTTCTTC
CDR3 protein: CASSATSGAPHEQFF

D gene: NA
clone size: NA
J gene: TRBJ1-2
V gene: TRBV7-3
CDR3 DNA: TGTGCCAGCAGCTTAAACGGCAGATCTGGAGACTATGGCTACACCTTC
CDR3 protein: CASSLNGRSGDYGYTF

D gene: TRBD2
clone size: NA
J gene: TRBJ2-5
V gene: TRBV4-1
CDR3 DNA: TGCGCCAGCAGTTCCCTCTATCAGCGGGAGAGCTCCCAAGAGACCCAGTACTTC
CDR3 protein: CASSSLYQRESSQETQYF

D gene: NA
clone size: large
J gene: TRBJ2-3
V gene: TRBV4-3
CDR3 DNA: TGCGCCAGCAGCCGGCAGAGTCTTGGGGGGTCAGATACGCAGTATTTT
CDR3 protein: CASSRQSLGGSDTQYF

D gene: NA
clone size: medium-sized
J gene: TRBJ2-5
V gene: TRBV30
CDR3 DNA: TGTGCCTGCGGGACACCTCAAGAGACCCAGTACTTC
CDR3 protein: CACGTPQETQYF

D gene: NA
clone size: medium-sized
J gene: TRBJ2-3
V gene: TRBV7-2
CDR3 DNA: TGTGCCAGCAGCTCAGAGCGGTCCACAGATACGCAGTATTTT
CDR3 protein: CASSSERSTDTQYF

D gene: NA
clone size: large
J gene: TRBJ1-5
V gene: TRBV4-2
CDR3 DNA: TGTGCCAGCACCTCATCGGGTGGCAATCAGCCCCAGCATTTT
CDR3 protein: CASTSSGGNQPQHF

D gene: TRBD2
clone size: medium-sized
J gene: TRBJ2-3
V gene: TRBV4-3
CDR3 DNA: TGCGCCAGCAGCCAAGTTCTAGCGGGGGGGCCGGGAGATACGCAGTATTTT
CDR3 protein: CASSQVLAGGPGDTQYF

D gene: NA
clone size: NA
J gene: TRBJ2-3
V gene: TRBV24-1
CDR3 DNA: TGTGCCACCAGTGACCCAAGGGACCACACAGATACGCAGTATTTT
CDR3 protein: CATSDPRDHTDTQYF

D gene: NA
clone size: NA
J gene: TRBJ1-1
V gene: TRBV29-1
CDR3 DNA: TGCAGCGCTACAGGGAATACTGACACTGAAGCTTTCTTT
CDR3 protein: CSATGNTDTEAFF

D gene: TRBD2
clone size: medium-sized
J gene: TRBJ2-5
V gene: TRBV2
CDR3 DNA: TGTGCCAGTCCTAGAGCGGGGGAAGAGACCCAGTACTTC
CDR3 protein: CASPRAGEETQYF

D gene: NA
clone size: large
J gene: TRBJ1-1
V gene: TRBV18
CDR3 DNA: TGTGCCAGCCAACTCACCTGGGCGAGGACTGAAGCTTTCTTT
CDR3 protein: CASQLTWARTEAFF

D gene: TRBD1
clone size: NA
J gene: TRBJ1-1
V gene: TRBV18
CDR3 DNA: TGTGCCAGCTCACCACAGGGGGCAAGGACTGAAGCTTTCTTT
CDR3 protein: CASSPQGARTEAFF

D gene: NA
clone size: large
J gene: TRBJ1-5
V gene: TRBV5-3
CDR3 DNA: TGTGCCAGAAGCTGGACCGAGAACCATAGCAATCAGCCCCAGCATTTT
CDR3 protein: CARSWTENHSNQPQHF

D gene: TRBD2
clone size: few
J gene: TRBJ2-1
V gene: TRBV19
CDR3 DNA: TGTGCCAGCAGGACTAGCGGGCCAAACTACAATGAGCAGTTCTTC
CDR3 protein: CASRTSGPNYNEQFF

D gene: NA
clone size: medium-sized
J gene: TRBJ2-3
V gene: TRBV12-3/TRBV12-4
CDR3 DNA: TGTGCCAGCGGTACGGCAAGGGCATATACGCAGTATTTT
CDR3 protein: CASGTARAYTQYF

D gene: NA
clone size: NA
J gene: TRBJ1-1
V gene: TRBV18
CDR3 DNA: TGTGCCAGCTCACGGGCAGATAACACTGAAGCTTTCTTT
CDR3 protein: CASSRADNTEAFF

D gene: NA
clone size: few
J gene: TRBJ2-3
V gene: TRBV7-2
CDR3 DNA: TGTGCCAGCAGCTTAGCCGGGACATCCACAGATACGCAGTATTTT
CDR3 protein: CASSLAGTSTDTQYF

D gene: NA
clone size: medium-sized
J gene: TRBJ2-2
V gene: TRBV4-2
CDR3 DNA: TGTGCCAGCAGCCAAGCCGGGGGGCCCATCGCGAACACCGGGGAGCTGTTTTTT
CDR3 protein: CASSQAGGPIANTGELFF

D gene: NA
clone size: NA
J gene: TRBJ1-2
V gene: TRBV12-3/TRBV12-4
CDR3 DNA: TGTGCCAGCAGCCGACAGAATGGCTACACCTTC
CDR3 protein: CASSRQNGYTF

D gene: NA
clone size: medium-sized
J gene: TRBJ1-1
V gene: TRBV19
CDR3 DNA: TGTGCCAGTAGTATACTCACTGAAGCTTTCTTT
CDR3 protein: CASSILTEAFF

D gene: TRBD2
clone size: large
J gene: TRBJ2-3
V gene: TRBV27
CDR3 DNA: TGTGCCAGTTTTTGGACTAGGAGCACAGATACGCAGTATTTT
CDR3 protein: CASFWTRSTDTQYF

D gene: TRBD2
clone size: NA
J gene: TRBJ2-2
V gene: TRBV2
CDR3 DNA: TGTGCCCGCAGGCCGCGGGGGGGACTCGGCGGGGAGCTGTTTTTT
CDR3 protein: CARRPRGGLGGELFF

D gene: TRBD2
clone size: medium-sized
J gene: TRBJ2-5
V gene: TRBV19
CDR3 DNA: TGTGCCAGTAGCTCCTCCGGGACTAGCATTGAGACCCAGTACTTC
CDR3 protein: CASSSSGTSIETQYF

D gene: NA
clone size: few
J gene: TRBJ2-5
V gene: TRBV29-1
CDR3 DNA: TGCAGCGTTGAGATTAGCGGAGGGGAGACCCAGTACTTC
CDR3 protein: CSVEISGGETQYF

D gene: NA
clone size: large
J gene: TRBJ2-1
V gene: TRBV9
CDR3 DNA: TGTGCCAGCAGCGTAGGCCCGGACTACACCCTAACCTACAATGAGCAGTTCTTC
CDR3 protein: CASSVGPDYTLTYNEQFF

D gene: NA
clone size: few
J gene: TRBJ2-5
V gene: TRBV15
CDR3 DNA: TGTGCCACCAGCAGAGCACCAGAATCAGAGGAGACCCAGTACTTC
CDR3 protein: CATSRAPESEETQYF

D gene: NA
clone size: medium-sized
J gene: TRBJ1-1
V gene: TRBV14
CDR3 DNA: TGTGCCAGCAGCCCCTACCTTGGGGGGGGGCCTGAAGCTTTCTTT
CDR3 protein: CASSPYLGGGPEAFF

D gene: NA
clone size: NA
J gene: TRBJ1-1
V gene: TRBV7-3
CDR3 DNA: TGTGCCAGCAGCTTAGGACAGTACACTGAAGCTTTCTTT
CDR3 protein: CASSLGQYTEAFF

D gene: NA
clone size: large
J gene: TRBJ2-5
V gene: TRBV7-2
CDR3 DNA: TGTGCCAGCAGCCTTAGCTCATCGGGGGAGACCCAGTACTTC
CDR3 protein: CASSLSSSGETQYF

D gene: NA
clone size: medium-sized
J gene: TRBJ2-3
V gene: TRBV6-5
CDR3 DNA: TGTGCCAGCGACCCGGGTCTAACCACAGATACGCAGTATTTT
CDR3 protein: CASDPGLTTDTQYF

D gene: TRBD1
clone size: medium-sized
J gene: TRBJ1-6
V gene: TRBV18
CDR3 DNA: TGTGCCAGCTCCCAGGAGGACAGGGCATATAATTCACCCCTCCACTTT
CDR3 protein: CASSQEDRAYNSPLHF

D gene: NA
clone size: medium-sized
J gene: TRBJ1-2
V gene: TRBV2
CDR3 DNA: TGTGCCAGCAGTGATCAGGGAAATCGAGGCGGCTACACCTTC
CDR3 protein: CASSDQGNRGGYTF

D gene: NA
clone size: hyperexpanded
J gene: TRBJ1-4
V gene: TRBV3-1/TRBV3-2
CDR3 DNA: TGTGCCAGCAGTCCTGAGCGTGAAAAACTGTTTTTT
CDR3 protein: CASSPEREKLFF

D gene: NA
clone size: medium-sized
J gene: TRBJ2-3
V gene: TRBV6-4
CDR3 DNA: TGTGCCAGCAGCCCGGGACAAAGCACAGATACGCAGTATTTT
CDR3 protein: CASSPGQSTDTQYF

D gene: NA
clone size: NA
J gene: TRBJ2-5
V gene: TRBV21-1
CDR3 DNA: TGTGCCAGCAGCAAAGGTGCTGGAGGGGCCCCAGAGACCCAGTACTTC
CDR3 protein: CASSKGAGGAPETQYF

D gene: TRBD2
clone size: NA
J gene: TRBJ2-5
V gene: TRBV15
CDR3 DNA: TGTGCCACCAGCGGGGGACTAGCGGGGCCAAAAGAGACCCAGTACTTC
CDR3 protein: CATSGGLAGPKETQYF

D gene: NA
clone size: large
J gene: TRBJ1-2
V gene: TRBV12-3/TRBV12-4
CDR3 DNA: TGTGCCAGCAGCCCGAAGGGGGATGGCTACACCTTC
CDR3 protein: CASSPKGDGYTF

D gene: NA
clone size: NA
J gene: TRBJ2-3
V gene: TRBV20-1
CDR3 DNA: TGCAGTGCTAGTTTGGGGGCTTGGGCAGATACGCAGTATTTT
CDR3 protein: CSASLGAWADTQYF

D gene: TRBD1
clone size: few
J gene: TRBJ2-7
V gene: TRBV2
CDR3 DNA: TGTGCCAGCAGTGAACAGGGGGCCTCCTACGAGCAGTACTTC
CDR3 protein: CASSEQGASYEQYF